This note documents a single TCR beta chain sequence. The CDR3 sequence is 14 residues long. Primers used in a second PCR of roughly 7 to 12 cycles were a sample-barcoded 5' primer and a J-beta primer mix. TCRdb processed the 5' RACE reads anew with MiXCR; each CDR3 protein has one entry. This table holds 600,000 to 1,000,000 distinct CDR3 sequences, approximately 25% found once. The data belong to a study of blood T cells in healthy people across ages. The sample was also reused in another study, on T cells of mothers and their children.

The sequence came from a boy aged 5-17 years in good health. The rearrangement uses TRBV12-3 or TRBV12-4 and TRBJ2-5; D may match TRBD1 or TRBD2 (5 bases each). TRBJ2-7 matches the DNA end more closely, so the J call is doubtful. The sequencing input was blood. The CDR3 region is CASRMTGTPYEQYF. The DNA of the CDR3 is TGTGCCAGCAGAATGACCGGGACCCCCTACGAGCAGTACTTC.